This entry is about one T cell receptor beta chain. The target antigen is unknown. The source of the sample is a study of identical twins. Study results and caveats: With abundant cord blood beta clonotypes, insertions were fewer; memory repertoires showed no such pattern.

With template switching, a universal primer site was added, and the cDNA carried unique molecular identifiers. Each CDR3 protein gets one entry after TCRdb re-called the 5' RACE reads with MiXCR. The sample includes some 790,000 distinct CDR3 sequences, around a sixth of them seen just once. V trimming: 4 bases; J trimming: 3 bases; junction bases outside the gene matches: 2. Germline V gives CDR1 SEHNR, CDR2 FQNEAQ (reference sequence). The CDR3 extends over 14 amino acids. The data were also submitted as part of a second study, on T cells expressing NK-cell markers.

The sequenced material came from PBMCs. The chain uses TRBV7-9 and TRBJ2-5; 10 bases map to TRBD1. This TCR was recovered from a young woman in good health. CDR3 nucleotide sequence: TGTGCCAGCAGCTCGGACAGGGGGGAAGAGACCCAGTACTTC. Protein product: CASSSDRGEETQYF.